The table lists the clone carrying this TCR beta chain with a few counts. Its antigen is unknown. Germline CDR1 and CDR2: DFQATT and SNEGSKA (reference sequence). The CDR3 spans 14 residues. Trimming left V 3 bases short and J 0 bases short, with 12 bases between. The data were obtained in a study of blood T cells in healthy people across ages. Overall study findings and caveats: Diversity was higher, and naive CD4+ cells more numerous, in long-lived donors than in aged donors. A roughly linear age-dependent decrease characterized TCR beta diversity per million T cells.

Peripheral blood from each donor was collected in a volume of 9.5 to 10 milliliters. Primed by a sample-barcoded 5' primer and a J-beta primer mix, a second PCR proceeded for about 7 to 11 cycles. TCRdb recomputed calls from the 5' RACE reads with MiXCR, one row per CDR3 protein. This sample has 700,000 or so distinct CDR3 sequences, with about 20% found just once. The sequence was collected from a man between 65 and 85 years old in good health. The chain has TRBV20-1 and TRBJ2-7; D possibly corresponds to TRBD2 (6 bases). Material for sequencing was blood. CDR3 amino acids: CSASGGSSSYEQYF. As DNA, the CDR3 is TGCAGTGCTAGCGGGGGTTCCTCCTCCTACGAGCAGTACTTC.